This T cell receptor (beta chain) was profiled in a study of OX40 agonist ivuxolimab in advanced cancers. This CDR3 contains 14 residues. With V trimmed by 4 bases and J by 2 bases, 1 base remained unmatched. The V gene's germline CDR1 is LGHNA and CDR2 YNFKEQ. This table comes from immunoSEQ multiplex PCR, and its TCRdb copy is limited to in-frame clones, with some not included. The table shows approximately 70,000 clones, with about 84% occurring only once. V is TRBV4-2 and J is TRBJ2-7; the match to TRBD2 covers 11 bases. The source of this sequence is an adult with an advanced solid tumor such as melanoma, head and neck, liver or kidney cancer. Sequences were derived from CD4+ or CD8+ T cells sorted from blood, sampled in a trial of the OX40 agonist ivuxolimab. CDR3 region: CASSPTSGAYEQYF. The CDR3 DNA follows: TGTGCCAGCAGCCCGACTAGCGGGGCCTACGAGCAGTACTTC.